This note documents a single T cell receptor (beta chain) sequence. Antigen unknown. Unstimulated naive, memory, effector memory and TEMRA subsets were sequenced, and this was done in three donor pairs. This entry comes from a study of siplizumab effects on memory and regulatory T cells. Notes on the study in general: A significant reduction in alloreactive sequences traceable to unstimulated CD4+ memory cells was produced by siplizumab.

Produced via immunoSEQ multiplex PCR; TCRdb's table is partial and in-frame only. The repertoire holds roughly 64,000 clones, 96% seen once, with about 0.095% in the top ten. This clonotype was obtained from a human donor in good health. The specimen sequenced was naive CD8+ T cells sorted from blood.

CDR3 bases: TGTGCCAGCAGCTTAGGACAGGGAGTCTACGAGCAGTACTTC. Translating it yields CASSLGQGVYEQYF. V gene TRBV5-6 combines with J gene TRBJ2-7; 8 bases align to TRBD1. CDR1 SGHDT and CDR2 YYEEEE come from the germline V gene. V lost 2 bases to trimming and J lost 3 bases; unmatched junction nucleotides: 4. The CDR3 contains 14 residues.